This T cell receptor beta chain comes out of a study of blood T cell repertoires in COVID-19. Study-level background: The analysed material was cDNA or gDNA that came from T cells, B-cell-depleted T cells, or PBMCs.

Assay: immunoSEQ multiplex PCR; the TCRdb copy retains only in-frame clones and omits some. The sample has 50,000 to 65,000 clones, 88% seen once. With 6 bases removed from V and 1 base from J, the gap between germline ends came to 5 bases. The CDR3 is 12 amino acids. CDR1 is MNHEY and CDR2 is SVGAGI in the germline V gene. This TCR was recovered from a man aged 50 to 60 with active COVID-19. The chain combines TRBV6-5 with TRBJ2-3; no clear D. The source material was peripheral blood. The DNA of the CDR3 is TGTGCCAGCAGCCCAGGCACAGATACGCAGTATTTT. Its translation: CASSPGTDTQYF.